Here is one T cell receptor beta chain with its context. Its antigen specificity is not known. Base qualities were left out, and no much larger clone turns up one base away. Full-length TCR variable regions were amplified by 5' RACE PCR with constant-region reverse primers, and semi-nested PCR with Nested Universal Primer A was subsequently performed. The ReliaPrep RNA Cell Miniprep System was used to extract total RNA, which was then reverse transcribed into 5'RACE-ready cDNA with the SMARTer RACE 5'/3' Kit. An Illumina MiSeq was used to sequence the full-length TCR alpha and beta libraries, which had been barcoded with multiplex adaptors. Regarding the original processing steps: For each of nine subset-tissue groups, sequencing data from the five patients were combined, and the groups were compared by unsupervised clustering of TCR gene usage. The Morisita-Horn index, with shared sequences weighted by their contribution to each repertoire, was used to calculate repertoire similarity. Using fastp trimming at Q25 and MiXCR clonotype assembly, TCRdb reanalyzed the public sequencing data and kept in-frame beta chains. When rows share a CDR3 protein, they turn into one entry using the most common DNA and genes. These V and J calls rely on TCRdb rather than the paper's analysis. For this sample the table gives over 55,000 distinct CDR3 sequences, of which roughly 28% were detected only once. The ten largest make up approximately 3.3% of the sample.

This specimen comes from a study (dated by TCRdb to about 2015). Background for the entire study: The study tested whether tumor-infiltrating Tregs in breast cancer are recruited from blood Tregs or converted in situ from other CD4+ T cell subsets.

Memory CD4+ T cells were isolated as CD4+CD45RO+CD25- cells. Tregs, naive and memory CD4+ T cells from tumor, blood and ipsilateral draining lymph nodes of five breast cancer patients underwent full-length TCR alpha and beta sequencing. Tumor tissue and lymph nodes from ipsilateral axillary dissection were perfused with PBS, minced and digested with collagenase I and hyaluronidase. Sorted cell populations were confirmed by FACS to exceed 90% purity. Study-level results and caveats: Tumor-infiltrating Treg TCR alpha and beta sequences overlapped most with tumor naive CD4+ T cells, then with blood naive CD4+ T cells. In terms of TCR gene usage, tumor memory CD4+ T cells clustered together with blood and lymph node memory CD4+ cells, as well as with lymph node naive CD4+ cells. Validation in the larger cohort was restricted to a single TCR beta V-J rearrangement rather than whole repertoires.

V is pared back by 0 bases and J by 8 bases, with 19 bases lying between the germline termini. Reading the germline V gene (reference sequence) gives CDR1 DFQATT and CDR2 SNEGSKA. The CDR3 numbers 15 residues from cysteine through phenylalanine. Only CDR3 DNA is held: 45 bases, read in frame from base 1. The origin of this receptor is a female donor with breast cancer. Sequenced: tumor-infiltrating memory CD4+ T cells sorted from the breast tumor. The cell subset or site label, as the study defines it: memory CD4+ T cells, CD4+CD45RO+CD25-. The rearrangement combines TRBV20-1 with TRBJ1-1; TRBD1 is perhaps the D gene, given 5 matching bases. CDR3 reads: CSARDGFRRGDEAFF. The DNA is as follows: TGCAGTGCTAGAGATGGCTTTCGGAGAGGGGACGAAGCTTTCTTT.